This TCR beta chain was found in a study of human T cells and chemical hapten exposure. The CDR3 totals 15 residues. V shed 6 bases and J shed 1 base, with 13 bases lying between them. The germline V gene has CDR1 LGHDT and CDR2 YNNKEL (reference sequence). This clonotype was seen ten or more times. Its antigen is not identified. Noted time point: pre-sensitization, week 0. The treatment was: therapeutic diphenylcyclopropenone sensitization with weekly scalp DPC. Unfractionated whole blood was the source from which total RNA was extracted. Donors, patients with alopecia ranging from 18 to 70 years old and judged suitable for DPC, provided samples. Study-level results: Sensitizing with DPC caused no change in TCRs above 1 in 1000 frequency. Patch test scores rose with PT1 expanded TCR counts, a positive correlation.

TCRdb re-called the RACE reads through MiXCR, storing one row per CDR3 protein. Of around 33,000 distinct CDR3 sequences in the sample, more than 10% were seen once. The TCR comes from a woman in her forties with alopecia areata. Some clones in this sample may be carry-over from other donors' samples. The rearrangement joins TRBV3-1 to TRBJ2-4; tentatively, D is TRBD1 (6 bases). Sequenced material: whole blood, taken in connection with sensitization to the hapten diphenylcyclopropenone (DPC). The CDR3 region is CASSLTGNAKNIQYF. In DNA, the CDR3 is TGTGCCAGCAGTCTAACAGGGAACGCCAAAAACATTCAGTACTTC.